These T cell receptor beta chains were read from a single sample in a study of blood T cell repertoires in COVID-19. Repertoires were generated with immunoSEQ multiplex PCR, while TCRdb's copy carries only in-frame clones and drops some. Among about 130,000 clones listed, more than 80% were seen once. Sequencing was performed on peripheral blood. These receptors all stem from a human donor in a cohort sampled during active COVID-19. The CDR3 runs from the conserved cysteine through the conserved F or W. Each record gives: CDR3 protein, CDR3 DNA, D gene, V gene, clone size, J gene. D genes are given only for firm matches. Clone size is shown for a subset of rows, as once, few, many or a class of expanded clone.

CDR3: CASSPGGRQETQYF; DNA: TGTGCCAGTAGCCCGGGGGGGCGGCAGGAGACCCAGTACTTC; D: TRBD2; V: TRBV19; size: NA; J: TRBJ2-5
CDR3: CASSFGTGGTGELFF; DNA: TGTGCCAGCAGTTTCGGGACAGGGGGCACCGGGGAGCTGTTTTTT; D: TRBD1; V: TRBV6-6; size: NA; J: TRBJ2-2
CDR3: CASSEGRTGRPGNTIYF; DNA: TGTGCCAGCAGTGAAGGACGGACAGGCAGACCTGGAAACACCATATATTTT; D: TRBD1; V: TRBV2; size: few; J: TRBJ1-3
CDR3: CASSQVGAQETQYF; DNA: TGCGCCAGCAGCCAAGTCGGTGCCCAAGAGACCCAGTACTTC; D: NA; V: TRBV4-3; size: NA; J: TRBJ2-5
CDR3: CASSRTSGNTQYF; DNA: TGTGCCAGCAGCAGGACTAGCGGGAATACGCAGTATTTT; D: NA; V: TRBV21-1; size: NA; J: TRBJ2-3
CDR3: CASRLGETQYF; DNA: TGTGCCAGCAGACTCGGGGAGACCCAGTACTTC; D: NA; V: TRBV11-2; size: NA; J: TRBJ2-5
CDR3: CASSLEQGVGGELFF; DNA: TGCGCCAGCAGCTTGGAACAGGGAGTTGGCGGGGAGCTGTTTTTT; D: NA; V: TRBV5-1; size: NA; J: TRBJ2-2
CDR3: CASNNRTGTAFF; DNA: TGTGCCAGCAACAACAGAACCGGGACAGCATTCTTC; D: TRBD1; V: TRBV7-9; size: NA; J: TRBJ2-1
CDR3: CASSVVAGLTDTQYF; DNA: TGTGCCAGCAGCGTAGTCGCGGGGTTGACAGATACGCAGTATTTT; D: NA; V: TRBV9; size: NA; J: TRBJ2-3
CDR3: CASSLEAGVGTEAFF; DNA: TGCGCCAGCAGCTTGGAGGCGGGGGTCGGCACTGAAGCTTTCTTT; D: NA; V: TRBV5-1; size: once; J: TRBJ1-1
CDR3: CASSYGRSSGNTIYF; DNA: TGTGCCAGCAGTTATGGCCGGAGCTCTGGAAACACCATATATTTT; D: NA; V: TRBV6-5; size: NA; J: TRBJ1-3
CDR3: CASSYYSSGNTIYF; DNA: TGTGCCAGCAGTTACTACAGCTCTGGAAACACCATATATTTT; D: NA; V: TRBV6-6; size: NA; J: TRBJ1-3
CDR3: CASSGPGPVNQPQHF; DNA: TGTGCCAGCAGTGGGCCGGGTCCCGTCAATCAGCCCCAGCATTTT; D: NA; V: TRBV25-1; size: NA; J: TRBJ1-5
CDR3: CASSQSQWKEHGYTF; DNA: TGCGCCAGCAGTCAATCACAGTGGAAGGAACATGGCTACACCTTC; D: NA; V: TRBV23-1; size: NA; J: TRBJ1-2
CDR3: CASSLARAGGNTGELFF; DNA: TGTGCCAGCAGCTTAGCCCGAGCGGGAGGGAACACCGGGGAGCTGTTTTTT; D: TRBD2; V: TRBV13; size: once; J: TRBJ2-2